These T cell receptor beta chains were read from a single sample in a study of HIV-infected patients and healthy controls. Via MiXCR, TCRdb re-called the 5' RACE reads, giving one row per CDR3 protein. The data contain over 2,000 distinct CDR3 sequences, around 14% of them singletons. The specimen was blood, collected during antiretroviral therapy. These receptors originate from an adult with HIV infection. CDR3s leave out the opening cysteine and the closing phenylalanine or tryptophan.

TRBV19	14	TRBJ1-2	ASSIRTGESNYGYT
TRBV6-6	16	TRBJ2-6	ARSYSLASVSGANVLT
TRBV3-1	14	TRBJ2-7	ASSHNGGGTQFEQY
TRBV3-1	11	TRBJ1-1	ASSQEGRTEAF
TRBV20-1	13	TRBJ2-1	SARATSGGVNEQF
TRBV19	12	TRBJ2-2	ASSIPGAAGELF
TRBV29-1	9	TRBJ2-3	SVGRGDTQY
TRBV19	13	TRBJ1-1	ASTLGVVRNTEAF
TRBV6-2/TRBV6-3	15	TRBJ1-5	ASSYSGGTPGGQPQH
TRBV3-1	16	TRBJ2-4	ASSQGRGTKVAKNIQY
TRBV6-6	14	TRBJ2-3	ASSYATSGGTDTQY
TRBV5-1	13	TRBJ2-7	ASSLQDPQSYEQY
TRBV7-2	13	TRBJ1-5	ASSLGGSGGQPQH
TRBV6-5	10	TRBJ1-2	ASSPGHYGYT
TRBV5-1	14	TRBJ1-3	ASSDAQGATGNTIY
TRBV14	14	TRBJ2-6	ASQMLQGAGANVLT
TRBV29-1	11	TRBJ1-3	SVDSISGNTIY